Listed below are T cell receptor beta chains from one sample, sequenced in a study of blood T cell repertoires in COVID-19. Method: immunoSEQ multiplex PCR; TCRdb's copy keeps in-frame clones and lacks some. The data contain a few hundred thousand clones, around four fifths of them singletons. Sequenced: peripheral blood. The receptors derive from a man aged 25 to 45 who had recovered from COVID-19. CDR3s include the opening cysteine and the closing phenylalanine or tryptophan. D genes are given only for firm matches. Clone size appears in some rows only: once, few, many, or a class for an expanded clone.

CDR3aa: CASSRDTLSSYNSPLHF; CDR3nt: TGTGCCAGCAGCCGGGACACCCTGAGCTCCTATAATTCACCCCTCCACTTT; abundance: few; d_gene: -; v_gene: TRBV3-1/TRBV3-2; j_gene: TRBJ1-6
CDR3aa: CASSRESGTQYF; CDR3nt: TGTGCCAGCAGTCGAGAAAGCGGGACGCAGTATTTT; abundance: once; d_gene: -; v_gene: TRBV6-6; j_gene: TRBJ2-3
CDR3aa: CASSEYHLTSSYNEQFF; CDR3nt: TGTGCCAGCAGTGAGTATCATCTAACTAGCTCCTACAATGAGCAGTTCTTC; abundance: -; d_gene: -; v_gene: TRBV6-1; j_gene: TRBJ2-1
CDR3aa: CASSSGQSPLHF; CDR3nt: TGTGCCAGCAGTTCAGGGCAATCACCCCTCCACTTT; abundance: -; d_gene: -; v_gene: TRBV28; j_gene: TRBJ1-6
CDR3aa: CASSLQGQGQPQHF; CDR3nt: TGCGCCAGCAGCTTGCAGGGGCAGGGACAGCCCCAGCATTTT; abundance: -; d_gene: -; v_gene: TRBV5-1; j_gene: TRBJ1-5
CDR3aa: CASSLDQGRKYEQYF; CDR3nt: TGTGCCAGCAGCTTGGACCAGGGGCGGAAATACGAGCAGTACTTC; abundance: -; d_gene: -; v_gene: TRBV5-4; j_gene: TRBJ2-7
CDR3aa: CATNTGGGGELFF; CDR3nt: TGTGCCACCAACACCGGGGGGGGCGGGGAGCTGTTTTTT; abundance: -; d_gene: TRBD2; v_gene: TRBV19; j_gene: TRBJ2-2
CDR3aa: CASSLGGRQETQYF; CDR3nt: TGCGCCAGCAGCTTGGGGGGCAGACAAGAGACCCAGTACTTC; abundance: -; d_gene: -; v_gene: TRBV5-1; j_gene: TRBJ2-5
CDR3aa: CASSFGGRETQYF; CDR3nt: TGTGCCAGCAGTTTCGGGGGGAGAGAGACCCAGTACTTC; abundance: -; d_gene: TRBD2; v_gene: TRBV28; j_gene: TRBJ2-5
CDR3aa: CASSFSHEKLFF; CDR3nt: TGTGCCAGCAGCTTTTCTCATGAAAAACTGTTTTTT; abundance: -; d_gene: -; v_gene: TRBV11-2; j_gene: TRBJ1-4
CDR3aa: CASSHSGGNGNTIYF; CDR3nt: TGTGCCAGCAGCCATTCCGGGGGAAATGGAAACACCATATATTTT; abundance: once; d_gene: -; v_gene: TRBV11-2; j_gene: TRBJ1-3
CDR3aa: CATSNTGGNTIYF; CDR3nt: TGTGCCACCAGTAATACGGGGGGAAACACCATATATTTT; abundance: -; d_gene: -; v_gene: TRBV15; j_gene: TRBJ1-3
CDR3aa: CASNRQVQETQYF; CDR3nt: TGTGCCAGTAACCGACAAGTCCAAGAGACCCAGTACTTC; abundance: -; d_gene: -; v_gene: TRBV2; j_gene: TRBJ2-5
CDR3aa: CASSPQGYAQYF; CDR3nt: TGCGCCAGCAGTCCCCAGGGGTATGCGCAGTATTTT; abundance: -; d_gene: -; v_gene: TRBV10-1; j_gene: TRBJ2-3
CDR3aa: CAISPGGSRSGGNTQYF; CDR3nt: TGTGCCATCAGTCCAGGAGGGAGCCGCTCTGGGGGGAATACGCAGTATTTT; abundance: -; d_gene: -; v_gene: TRBV10-3; j_gene: TRBJ2-3
CDR3aa: CASSQVERGPSSYNEQFF; CDR3nt: TGTGCCAGCAGCCAAGTGGAGCGGGGGCCCAGCTCCTACAATGAGCAGTTCTTC; abundance: -; d_gene: TRBD2; v_gene: TRBV3-1/TRBV3-2; j_gene: TRBJ2-1
CDR3aa: CASSPRAGGAGTQYF; CDR3nt: TGCGCCAGCAGCCCCAGAGCGGGGGGGGCGGGTACCCAGTACTTC; abundance: -; d_gene: TRBD2; v_gene: TRBV7-3; j_gene: TRBJ2-5
CDR3aa: CASSLRNTGELFF; CDR3nt: TGTGCCAGCAGTTTACGGAACACCGGGGAGCTGTTTTTT; abundance: once; d_gene: -; v_gene: TRBV27; j_gene: TRBJ2-2
CDR3aa: CASNFRGRHSNEQFF; CDR3nt: TGTGCCAGCAACTTTAGGGGGCGTCATTCCAATGAGCAGTTCTTC; abundance: -; d_gene: TRBD1; v_gene: TRBV27; j_gene: TRBJ2-1
CDR3aa: CASSRNSFNYGYTF; CDR3nt: TGTGCCAGCAGCCGTAACAGCTTTAACTATGGCTACACCTTC; abundance: -; d_gene: -; v_gene: TRBV6-5; j_gene: TRBJ1-2
CDR3aa: CASSFLQTNTGELFF; CDR3nt: TGCGCCAGCAGCTTCTTACAAACGAACACCGGGGAGCTGTTTTTT; abundance: -; d_gene: -; v_gene: TRBV5-1; j_gene: TRBJ2-2
CDR3aa: CASSLDLQGSGYGYTF; CDR3nt: TGTGCCAGCAGCTTAGATCTACAGGGATCGGGCTATGGCTACACCTTC; abundance: once; d_gene: -; v_gene: TRBV11-2; j_gene: TRBJ1-2
CDR3aa: CAISVGGQSNYGYTF; CDR3nt: TGTGCCATCAGTGTAGGGGGTCAGTCGAACTATGGCTACACCTTC; abundance: once; d_gene: -; v_gene: TRBV10-3; j_gene: TRBJ1-2
CDR3aa: CASSPYPEGSNTGELFF; CDR3nt: TGTGCCAGCTCACCTTACCCCGAGGGATCGAACACCGGGGAGCTGTTTTTT; abundance: -; d_gene: -; v_gene: TRBV18; j_gene: TRBJ2-2
CDR3aa: CASSIAGGFTTNYGYTF; CDR3nt: TGTGCCAGTAGTATAGCAGGGGGCTTCACTACTAACTATGGCTACACCTTC; abundance: -; d_gene: TRBD1; v_gene: TRBV19; j_gene: TRBJ1-2
CDR3aa: CASSLVQNHNYGYTF; CDR3nt: TGTGCCAGCAGCTTAGTACAGAATCATAACTATGGCTACACCTTC; abundance: -; d_gene: -; v_gene: TRBV7-9; j_gene: TRBJ1-2
CDR3aa: CASSLTPRSYNEQFF; CDR3nt: TGTGCCAGCAGTCTTACCCCTAGGTCCTACAATGAGCAGTTCTTC; abundance: -; d_gene: -; v_gene: TRBV7-2; j_gene: TRBJ2-1
CDR3aa: CASSSSLTGLAKNIQYF; CDR3nt: TGCGCCAGCAGCTCATCCTTGACAGGTCTAGCCAAAAACATTCAGTACTTC; abundance: once; d_gene: -; v_gene: TRBV5-1; j_gene: TRBJ2-4
CDR3aa: CSAIGGGYTF; CDR3nt: TGCAGTGCTATAGGGGGAGGCTACACCTTC; abundance: -; d_gene: -; v_gene: TRBV20-1; j_gene: TRBJ1-2
CDR3aa: CASSLTGQDQPQHF; CDR3nt: TGTGCCAGTAGTCTAACAGGGCAAGATCAGCCCCAGCATTTT; abundance: -; d_gene: -; v_gene: TRBV19; j_gene: TRBJ1-5
CDR3aa: CASNAGQGVGYTF; CDR3nt: TGTGCCAGCAATGCGGGACAGGGGGTTGGCTACACCTTC; abundance: -; d_gene: TRBD1; v_gene: TRBV12-3/TRBV12-4; j_gene: TRBJ1-2
CDR3aa: CASSQTSVLGNEQFF; CDR3nt: TGTGCCAGCTCCCAGACTAGCGTTCTGGGGAATGAGCAGTTCTTC; abundance: -; d_gene: TRBD2; v_gene: TRBV25-1; j_gene: TRBJ2-1
CDR3aa: CASNRQAGAFF; CDR3nt: TGTGCCAGTAATAGACAGGCGGGAGCTTTCTTT; abundance: few; d_gene: -; v_gene: TRBV2; j_gene: TRBJ1-1
CDR3aa: CATSRATLPSNEKLFF; CDR3nt: TGTGCCACCAGCAGAGCGACACTCCCCTCTAATGAAAAACTGTTTTTT; abundance: once; d_gene: -; v_gene: TRBV15; j_gene: TRBJ1-4
CDR3aa: CASSKAGQGASGELFF; CDR3nt: TGTGCCAGCAGTAAAGCGGGACAGGGGGCATCCGGGGAGCTGTTTTTT; abundance: -; d_gene: TRBD1; v_gene: TRBV27; j_gene: TRBJ2-2
CDR3aa: CASGRQGLFGNTIYF; CDR3nt: TGTGCCAGCGGACGACAGGGGCTGTTCGGAAACACCATATATTTT; abundance: -; d_gene: TRBD1; v_gene: TRBV6-5; j_gene: TRBJ1-3
CDR3aa: CASSEQGGGTEAFF; CDR3nt: TGTGCCAGCAGCGAACAGGGAGGGGGCACTGAAGCTTTCTTT; abundance: -; d_gene: -; v_gene: TRBV6-4; j_gene: TRBJ1-1
CDR3aa: CASSQGLAGVYNEQFF; CDR3nt: TGTGCCAGCAGCCAAGGGCTAGCGGGGGTATACAATGAGCAGTTCTTC; abundance: -; d_gene: TRBD2; v_gene: TRBV3-1/TRBV3-2; j_gene: TRBJ2-1
CDR3aa: CASSSETGQYSHEQFF; CDR3nt: TGTGCCAGCAGCTCCGAGACGGGACAATATTCCCATGAGCAGTTCTTC; abundance: once; d_gene: -; v_gene: TRBV5-6; j_gene: TRBJ2-1
CDR3aa: CASSRDKIYSPLHF; CDR3nt: TGTGCCAGCAGTCGGGACAAGATTTATTCACCCCTCCACTTT; abundance: -; d_gene: -; v_gene: TRBV25-1; j_gene: TRBJ1-6